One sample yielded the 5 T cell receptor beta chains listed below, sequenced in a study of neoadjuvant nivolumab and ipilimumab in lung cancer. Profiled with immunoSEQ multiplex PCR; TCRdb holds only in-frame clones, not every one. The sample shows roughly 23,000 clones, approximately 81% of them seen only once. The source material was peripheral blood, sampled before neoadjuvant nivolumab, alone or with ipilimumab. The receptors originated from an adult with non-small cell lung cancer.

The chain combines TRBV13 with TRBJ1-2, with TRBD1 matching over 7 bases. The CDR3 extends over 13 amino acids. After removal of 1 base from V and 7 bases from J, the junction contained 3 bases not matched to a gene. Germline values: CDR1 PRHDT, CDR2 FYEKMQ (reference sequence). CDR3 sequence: CASSLEGAGGYTF. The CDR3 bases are TGTGCCAGCAGCTTAGAGGGGGCTGGTGGCTACACCTTC.

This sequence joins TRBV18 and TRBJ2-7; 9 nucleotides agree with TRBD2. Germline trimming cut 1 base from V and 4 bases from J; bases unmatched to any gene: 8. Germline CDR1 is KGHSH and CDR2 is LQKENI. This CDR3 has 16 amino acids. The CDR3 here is CASSPQEWREGYEQYF. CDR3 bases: TGTGCCAGCTCACCACAGGAATGGCGGGAGGGTTACGAGCAGTACTTC.

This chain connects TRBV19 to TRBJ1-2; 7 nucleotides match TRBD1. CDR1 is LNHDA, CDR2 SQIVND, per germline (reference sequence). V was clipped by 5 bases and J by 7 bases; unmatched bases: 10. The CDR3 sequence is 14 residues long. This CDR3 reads CASSPDRALSGYTF. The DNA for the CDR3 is TGTGCCAGTAGTCCTGACAGGGCCCTGAGTGGCTACACCTTC.

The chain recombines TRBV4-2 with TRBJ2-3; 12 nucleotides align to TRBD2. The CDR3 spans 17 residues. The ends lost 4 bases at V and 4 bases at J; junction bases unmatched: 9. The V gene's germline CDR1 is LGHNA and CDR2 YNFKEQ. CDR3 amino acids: CASSRASTSGSSDTQYF. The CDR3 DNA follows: TGTGCCAGCAGCCGGGCATCGACTAGCGGGAGTTCAGATACGCAGTATTTT.

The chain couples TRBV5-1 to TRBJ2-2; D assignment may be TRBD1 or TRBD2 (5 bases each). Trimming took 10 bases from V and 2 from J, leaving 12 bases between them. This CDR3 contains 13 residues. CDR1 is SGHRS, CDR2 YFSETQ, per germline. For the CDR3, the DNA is TGCGCCTGCTACCGGGACAACACCGGGGAGCTGTTTTTT. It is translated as CACYRDNTGELFF.